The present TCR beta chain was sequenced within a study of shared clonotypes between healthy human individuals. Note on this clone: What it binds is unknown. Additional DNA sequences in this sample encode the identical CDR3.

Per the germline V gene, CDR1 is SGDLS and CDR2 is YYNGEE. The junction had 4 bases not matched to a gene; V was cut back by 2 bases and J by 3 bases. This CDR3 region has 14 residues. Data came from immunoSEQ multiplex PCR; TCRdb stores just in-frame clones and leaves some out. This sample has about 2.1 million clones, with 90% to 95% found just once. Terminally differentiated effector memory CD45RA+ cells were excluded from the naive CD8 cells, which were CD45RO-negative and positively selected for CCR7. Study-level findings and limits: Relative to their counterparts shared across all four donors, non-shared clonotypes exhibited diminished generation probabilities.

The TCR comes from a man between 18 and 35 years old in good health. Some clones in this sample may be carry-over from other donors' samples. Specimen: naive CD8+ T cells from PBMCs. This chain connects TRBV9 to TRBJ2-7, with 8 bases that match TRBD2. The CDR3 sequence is CASSVSGGNYEQYF. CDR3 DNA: TGTGCCAGCAGCGTCAGCGGGGGAAACTACGAGCAGTACTTC.